A selection of T cell receptor beta chains follows, all from one sample in a study of read filtering for tumor transcriptome and immune sequencing. MiXCR, applied by TCRdb to the reads, yields one record per CDR3 protein. The sample records around 140,000 distinct CDR3 sequences, around 13% being singletons. Sequencing was performed on a population of CD138-negative cells sorted from bone marrow. These receptor sequences come from a donor over 35 with multiple myeloma. The CDR3 runs from the conserved cysteine through the conserved F or W. The order of the fields is V gene, J gene, D gene, clone size, CDR3 DNA, CDR3 protein. A D gene is named only where the DNA matches it firmly. Clone size is not always given. Where it is, it says once, few, many or a class for expanded clones.

TRBV20-1	TRBJ2-3	TRBD2	many	TGCAGTGCAAAAAAACTAGCGGGAAGCACAGATACGCAGTATTTT	CSAKKLAGSTDTQYF
TRBV20-1	TRBJ2-5	.	many	TGCAGTGCTAGAGACGGCCAGGGGGAGACCCAGTACTTC	CSARDGQGETQYF
TRBV20-1	TRBJ2-1	.	many	TGCAGTGCTCGGACGTCTTATTACAATGAGCAGTTCTTC	CSARTSYYNEQFF
TRBV12-3/TRBV12-4	TRBJ2-3	TRBD1	many	TGTGCCAGCAGTGACAGGGGTTCAGATACGCAGTATTTT	CASSDRGSDTQYF
TRBV11-2	TRBJ2-7	TRBD1	many	TGTGCCAGCAGCTTATCAGGGACAGGGGCCTACGAGCAGTACTTC	CASSLSGTGAYEQYF
TRBV14	TRBJ2-1	.	many	TGTGCCAGCAGCCCCACCGTGGGAAATGAGCAGTTCTTC	CASSPTVGNEQFF
TRBV2	TRBJ1-1	.	many	TGTGCCAGCACCCTTCCCGGGGCTGAAGCTTTCTTT	CASTLPGAEAFF
TRBV6-2/TRBV6-3	TRBJ2-1	.	many	TGTGCCACCGTTGAAAGCTCCTACAATGAGCAGTTCTTC	CATVESSYNEQFF
TRBV6-2/TRBV6-3	TRBJ2-7	.	few	TGTGCCAGCAGTTACGGGATAGGTCACTACGAGCAGTACTTC	CASSYGIGHYEQYF
TRBV27	TRBJ1-5	.	many	TGTGCCAGCAGTTTAGGGCTTAATCAGCCCCAGCATTTT	CASSLGLNQPQHF
TRBV6-5	TRBJ2-5	.	few	TGTGCCAGCAGCCCGATAGCCGGCAGGCAAGAGACCCAGTACTTC	CASSPIAGRQETQYF
TRBV29-1	TRBJ2-5	.	.	TGCAGCGTTGTGTTCGAGGGGGGGCAAGAGACCCAGTACTTC	CSVVFEGGQETQYF
TRBV7-9	TRBJ2-1	TRBD2	many	TGTGCCAGCGGGGGACTAGCGGGCCGAAGCTCCTACAATGAGCAGTTCTTC	CASGGLAGRSSYNEQFF
TRBV3-1	TRBJ2-1	TRBD2	few	TGTGCCAGCAGCTCCACGAGCGGGAGGGCCTACAATGAGCAGTTCTTC	CASSSTSGRAYNEQFF
TRBV6-6	TRBJ2-7	.	.	TGTGCCAGCAGCCCTAGGGGATGGACGTCCGAGCAGTACTTC	CASSPRGWTSEQYF
TRBV29-1	TRBJ1-1	.	many	TGCAGCGTTGAGGGGGGGGAAGAGAACACTGAAGCTTTCTTT	CSVEGGEENTEAFF
TRBV20-1	TRBJ2-5	TRBD1	.	TGCAGTGCGGCCTTGGAGACAGGGATGAAGACCCAGTACTTC	CSAALETGMKTQYF
TRBV3-1	TRBJ2-1	.	many	TGTGCCAGCACCTGGAGGGGGGGCTTGTACAATGAGCAGTTCTTC	CASTWRGGLYNEQFF
TRBV20-1	TRBJ1-6	.	many	TGCAGTGCTAGAGATTGGTCAGACAGGAATAATTCACCCCTCCACTTT	CSARDWSDRNNSPLHF
TRBV4-2	TRBJ1-5	TRBD1	many	TGTGCCAGCAGCCAGGACAGGGGGATCAAACCCCAGCATTTT	CASSQDRGIKPQHF
TRBV12-3/TRBV12-4	TRBJ1-5	.	few	TGTGCCAGCAGTTTTCCGTTTTTGGCAGCCCGGCATTTT	CASSFPFLAARHF
TRBV10-3	TRBJ2-1	TRBD1	many	TGTGCCATCGGGACAGGGGTCGGTGAGCAGTTCTTC	CAIGTGVGEQFF
TRBV20-1	TRBJ1-5	TRBD1	many	TGCAGTGCTAGAGATGGCACAGGGGGCGGTCAGCCCCAGCATTTT	CSARDGTGGGQPQHF
TRBV4-3	TRBJ1-1	TRBD1	.	TGCGCCAGCAGCCCTCGGACAGGAATGAACACTGAAGCTTTCTTT	CASSPRTGMNTEAFF
TRBV11-2	TRBJ2-2	TRBD2	.	TGTGCCAGCAGCTCGAACGGACTAGCGGGAGTAATCGCCGGGGAGCTGTTTTTT	CASSSNGLAGVIAGELFF
TRBV7-2	TRBJ2-6	.	many	TGTGCCAGCAGCTTACTCGGCAGGGGCTCTGGGGCCAACGTCCTGACTTTC	CASSLLGRGSGANVLTF
TRBV29-1	TRBJ1-4	.	few	TGCAGCGTTGACGAAGGGGGGGGACCCCACGCAGCTAATGAAAAACTGTTTTTT	CSVDEGGGPHAANEKLFF
TRBV12-5	TRBJ2-6	TRBD2	many	TGTGCTAGTGGTGGAGGGACTAGCGGGAGGGAACCACCGGGGGGGGCCAACGTCCTGACTTTC	CASGGGTSGREPPGGANVLTF
TRBV2	TRBJ2-1	.	medium-sized	TGTGCCAGCACCGAGGGGGAAGACAATGAGCAGTTCTTC	CASTEGEDNEQFF
TRBV6-2/TRBV6-3	TRBJ2-5	.	many	TGTGCCGGCCGGCGGGGAGTAATAGAGACCCAGTACTTC	CAGRRGVIETQYF
TRBV11-3	TRBJ2-2	TRBD2	few	TGTGCCAGCGGCTGGACTAGCGGGAACACCGGGGAGCTGTTTTTT	CASGWTSGNTGELFF
TRBV7-2	TRBJ2-2	TRBD1	many	TGTGCCAGCAGGTCACAGGGGGCTGGCGGGGAGCTGTTTTTT	CASRSQGAGGELFF
TRBV7-2	TRBJ2-3	.	.	TGTGCCAGCAATCACCCTAGCACAGATACGCAGTATTTT	CASNHPSTDTQYF
TRBV6-6	TRBJ2-3	.	many	TGTGCCAGCATTGATGGAACCACAGATACGCAGTATTTT	CASIDGTTDTQYF
TRBV7-9	TRBJ2-1	TRBD2	many	TGTGCCAGCAGCTTAGCAGGGGGCGCATCGTCTAGCGGGAGCTACAATGAGCAGTTCTTC	CASSLAGGASSSGSYNEQFF
TRBV7-8	TRBJ1-1	.	many	TGTGCCAGCAGCCCACACAAGACTGAAGCTTTCTTT	CASSPHKTEAFF
TRBV29-1	TRBJ2-2	.	many	TGCAGCGGCAGTCACGCCGGCACCGGGGAGCTGTTTTTT	CSGSHAGTGELFF
TRBV20-1	TRBJ2-3	TRBD1	many	TGCAGTGCTAGATTCTCAACAGGGGCCCTCACAGATACGCAGTATTTT	CSARFSTGALTDTQYF
TRBV7-3	TRBJ2-2	TRBD2	many	TGTGCCAGCAGCTTACACGCTAGCGGGAGGACCGGGGAGCTGTTTTTT	CASSLHASGRTGELFF
TRBV5-1	TRBJ2-3	TRBD2	many	TGCGCCAGCAGCTTCTCCTTCCGACTAGCGGACACAGATACGCAGTATTTT	CASSFSFRLADTDTQYF
TRBV7-8	TRBJ1-5	.	many	TGTGCCAGCAGCTTAGGAAAACGGGACGTCCAGCCCCAGCATTTT	CASSLGKRDVQPQHF
TRBV5-1	TRBJ2-4	TRBD1	many	TGCGCCAGCAGCTTGGAGGGACAGAAAAACATTCAGTACTTC	CASSLEGQKNIQYF
TRBV10-3	TRBJ1-1	.	many	TGTGCCATCAGTGAGTCCCACAGGGCCGGAACTGAAGCTTTCTTT	CAISESHRAGTEAFF